These 25 T cell receptor beta chains came from one sample sequenced in a study of blood T cell repertoires in COVID-19. Produced via immunoSEQ multiplex PCR; TCRdb's table is partial and in-frame only. Here the sample spans some 150,000 clones, 70% to 90% being singletons. The sample consisted of peripheral blood. The receptors stem from a middle-aged woman with active or convalescent COVID-19.

The gene calls are TRBV4-1 and TRBJ2-7, with D perhaps matching TRBD2 (6 bases). Germline V gives CDR1 MGHRA, CDR2 YSYEKL. CDR3 length: 16 amino acids. Trimming shortened V by 3 bases and J by 4 bases, and 19 bases separated the two germline ends. CDR3 in amino acids: CASSQQNTRGAYEQYF. CDR3 DNA: TGCGCCAGCAGCCAGCAGAACACACGCGGGGCTTACGAGCAGTACTTC.

This sequence joins TRBV19 and TRBJ1-1; D is possibly TRBD1 (5 bases). Trimming shortened V by 5 bases and J by 0 bases, and 13 bases separated the two germline ends. CDR1 and CDR2 (germline): LNHDA, SQIVND (reference sequence). The length of the CDR3 is 15 residues. The CDR3 nucleotides read TGTGCCAGTAGTGCACGGGGGGGAATGAACACTGAAGCTTTCTTT. This sequence encodes CASSARGGMNTEAFF.

In nucleotides, the CDR3 is TGTGCCAGCAGCGTAGGGGTAGCGGGGGGGCAACCTGGACGAGATACGCAGTATTTT. Protein: CASSVGVAGGQPGRDTQYF. J is TRBJ2-3 and V is TRBV9, with 11 positions matching TRBD2. From germline, CDR1 is SGDLS and CDR2 YYNGEE. V lost 0 bases to trimming and J lost 5 bases; unmatched junction nucleotides: 14. The CDR3 loop spans 19 amino acids.

The V gene is TRBV18, the J gene TRBJ1-6; 7 bases agree with TRBD1. With 3 bases clipped from V and 10 bases from J, the junction kept 12 bases outside the gene matches. Per germline, CDR1 KGHSH and CDR2 LQKENI. This CDR3 is built from 16 residues. CDR3 loop: CASSPSQTGRVSPLHF. The DNA of the CDR3 is TGTGCCAGCTCACCGTCCCAGACAGGGAGAGTCTCACCCCTCCACTTT.

V gene TRBV9 combines with J gene TRBJ2-1; D is unresolved. This CDR3 comprises 13 residues. With 3 bases removed from V and 15 bases from J, the gap between germline ends came to 19 bases. Germline V lookup: CDR1 SGDLS, CDR2 YYNGEE. CDR3 residues: CASSGPSTGSLFF. The CDR3 DNA reads as TGTGCCAGCAGCGGCCCCTCGACTGGTTCACTGTTCTTC.

The chain recombines TRBV18 with TRBJ2-2, with D tentatively TRBD1 (6 bases). Germline assignment: CDR1 KGHSH and CDR2 LQKENI. Trimming stripped 5 bases from V and 6 bases from J, with 13 bases between. This CDR3 comprises 14 residues. CDR3 amino acids: CASSSLQGAGELFF. In DNA, the CDR3 is TGTGCCAGCTCATCTTTACAGGGTGCCGGGGAGCTGTTTTTT.

This clone was seen just once. The chain combines TRBV7-2 with TRBJ1-4; D gene uncertain. Trimming removed 3 bases at V and 5 bases at J, with 10 bases between. CDR1 SGHTA and CDR2 FQGNSA come from the germline V gene. The CDR3 length is 14 residues. The CDR3 DNA is TGTGCCAGCAGCTTGCACAGTGAGAATGAAAAACTGTTTTTT. This codes for CASSLHSENEKLFF.

The chain has TRBV7-2 and TRBJ1-2, with D possibly matching TRBD1 (5 bases). This CDR3 is 12 amino acids long. CDR1 is SGHTA, CDR2 FQGNSA, per germline. V was pared by 2 bases and J by 7 bases, with 8 bases between. The CDR3 bases are TGTGCCAGCAGCTTATGGGGGGGTGGCTACACCTTC. Translated: CASSLWGGGYTF. Complete variable domain (other parts from reference TRBV7-2 and TRBJ1-2): GAGVSQSPSNKVTEKGKDVELRCDPISGHTALYWYRQSLGQGLEFLIYFQGNSAPDKSGLPSDRFSAERTGGSVSTLTIQRTQQEDSAVYLCASSLWGGGYTFGSGTRLTVV.

The chain recombines TRBV11-2 with TRBJ2-5, with D perhaps TRBD1 (6 bases). Trimming cost V 4 bases and J 0 bases, with 12 bases left between them. CDR3 length: 15 amino acids. CDR1 is SGHAT, CDR2 FQNNGV, per germline. The CDR3 bases are TGTGCCAGCAGCTCAGCAGGGGAGCACCAAGAGACCCAGTACTTC. This codes for CASSSAGEHQETQYF.

The chain combines TRBV30 with TRBJ1-1, with D perhaps matching TRBD1 (6 bases). V dropped 4 bases and J dropped 1 base, with 13 bases sitting between them. CDR1 GTSNPN and CDR2 SVGIG come from the germline V gene (reference sequence). This CDR3 is built from 14 residues. CDR3 DNA: TGTGCCTGGACGGTGGGGGCGAGGAACACTGAAGCTTTCTTT. Its translation is CAWTVGARNTEAFF.

The chain carries TRBV4-2 and TRBJ2-3; D is uncertain. Trimming removed 3 bases from V and 1 base from J, with 2 bases in between. Germline CDR1 is LGHNA and CDR2 is YNFKEQ. The CDR3 length is 12 residues. The CDR3 sequence: CASSHGTDTQYF. In DNA form, the CDR3 reads TGTGCCAGCAGCCACGGCACAGATACGCAGTATTTT.

This rearrangement joins TRBV30 to TRBJ1-5; TRBD1 might be the D (5 bases). Trimming left V 0 bases short and J 6 bases short, with 12 bases between. This CDR3 is 14 amino acids long. Germline V gene lookup returns CDR1 GTSNPN and CDR2 SVGIG (reference sequence). CDR3 nucleotides: TGTGCCTGGAGTGTACGGGGGTGGGCTCAGCCCCAGCATTTT. This translates into CAWSVRGWAQPQHF.

This clone has a single count. The CDR3 DNA follows: TGTGCCAGCAGTTTCGCCCAGGGAACAGATACGCAGTATTTT. This sequence encodes CASSFAQGTDTQYF. This chain links TRBV28 with TRBJ2-3, with D possibly TRBD1 on 5 matching bases. The germline V gene has CDR1 MDHEN and CDR2 SYDVKM. This CDR3 has 14 amino acids. V lost 3 bases, J lost 3 bases, and 10 bases lay in between.

The chain links TRBV29-1 to TRBJ1-2; 7 bases agree with TRBD1. The CDR3 extends over 14 amino acids. CDR1 SQVTM and CDR2 ANQGSEA come from the germline V gene. The V and J ends lost 3 bases and 4 bases, in that order; junction bases with no gene match: 8. Here the CDR3 reads CSVDRDREGYGYTF. Here the CDR3 DNA reads TGCAGCGTTGACCGGGACAGAGAAGGCTATGGCTACACCTTC.

The genes are TRBV4-1 and TRBJ2-6, with D possibly matching TRBD1 (6 bases). Germline CDR1 reads MGHRA; CDR2 reads YSYEKL. CDR3 length: 20 residues. The ends were cut back, 3 bases at V and 0 bases at J, with 21 bases in the middle. CDR3 nucleotide sequence: TGCGCCAGCAGCCACCGACAGGCGGGTAATATCTTCTCTGGGGCCAACGTCCTGACTTTC. This translates into CASSHRQAGNIFSGANVLTF.

J is TRBJ2-1 and V is TRBV28; possibly TRBD2 for D (5 bases). With 6 bases removed from V and 14 bases from J, the gap between germline ends came to 17 bases. The V gene's germline CDR1 is MDHEN and CDR2 SYDVKM. This CDR3 comprises 12 residues. The CDR3 loop is CASSSATLREFF. The CDR3 DNA is TGTGCCAGCAGCTCCGCCACCCTGAGGGAGTTCTTC.

This rearrangement joins TRBV6-5 to TRBJ1-5, with a weak D call TRBD1 (5 bases). There are 15 residues in the CDR3. V lost 0 bases and J 4 bases, leaving 10 bases between the germline ends. Per the germline V gene, CDR1 is MNHEY and CDR2 is SVGAGI. Here the CDR3 reads CASSYSGSGNQPQHF. The CDR3 coding sequence is TGTGCCAGCAGTTACTCGGGTTCAGGGAATCAGCCCCAGCATTTT.

V gene TRBV11-2 combines with J gene TRBJ1-2; TRBD1 matches at 8 bases. V lost 4 bases and J lost 4; bases outside the gene matches: 5. The CDR3 sequence is 14 residues long. CDR1 and CDR2 from the germline V gene are SGHAT and FQNNGV. This chain's CDR3 is CASSSITGGYGYTF. CDR3 DNA sequence: TGTGCCAGCAGCTCTATAACAGGGGGCTATGGCTACACCTTC.

The rearrangement uses TRBV6-5 and TRBJ2-7; TRBD2 might be the D (7 bases). There are 13 residues in the CDR3. Germline V gene data show CDR1 as MNHEY and CDR2 as SVGAGI. V was trimmed by 5 bases and J by 5 bases, leaving 13 bases between them. For the CDR3, the DNA is TGTGCCAGCAGTCGCAAGGGGGGGAACGAGCAGTACTTC. Translated: CASSRKGGNEQYF.

The J gene is TRBJ2-2, the V gene TRBV6-5; the match to TRBD2 covers 11 bases. This CDR3 region has 15 residues. J lost 6 bases, V lost 6 bases, and 6 bases had no gene match. Germline assignment: CDR1 MNHEY and CDR2 SVGAGI. CDR3 nucleotide sequence: TGTGCCAGCAGGCCCACTAGCGGGAGAGCCGGGGAGCTGTTTTTT. As protein: CASRPTSGRAGELFF.

This clone has a single count. The rearrangement joins TRBV9 to TRBJ2-7; 10 bases line up with TRBD1. The V gene end was trimmed by 2 bases and the J gene end by 2 bases; junction bases not matched to a gene: 4. The germline V gene has CDR1 SGDLS and CDR2 YYNGEE. The CDR3 totals 15 residues. Written as DNA, the CDR3 is TGTGCCAGCAGCGTGGGGACAGGGGACCCCTACGAGCAGTACTTC. Translating it yields CASSVGTGDPYEQYF.

The rearrangement links TRBV21-1 to TRBJ2-1; the table names TRBD2, a call not compared with the DNA. TRBV21-1 constitutes a pseudogene. This CDR3 is built from 14 residues. The CDR3: CASSKERPPSQQFF. DNA for the CDR3: TGTGCCAGCAGCAAAGAGCGGCCGCCTAGCCAGCAGTTCTTC.

The chain joins TRBV7-9 to TRBJ2-5, with D possibly being TRBD2 (6 bases). The CDR3 consists of 17 residues. The germline V gene encodes CDR1 SEHNR and CDR2 FQNEAQ (reference sequence). V was pared by 2 bases and J by 5 bases, with 21 bases between. CDR3 nucleotide sequence: TGTGCCAGCAGCTTAAATGTCGTCCGGGAGTTAGTGGAGACCCAGTACTTC. Protein: CASSLNVVRELVETQYF.

As DNA, the CDR3 is TGTGCCAGCAGCTTCTATCAGGGGGCTTCTGGCTACACCTTC. Protein product: CASSFYQGASGYTF. This sequence joins TRBV5-6 and TRBJ1-2, with 8 bases matching TRBD1. This CDR3 is 14 amino acids long. From germline, CDR1 is SGHDT and CDR2 YYEEEE. Losses at the gene ends were 2 bases for V and 7 bases for J; bases not matched to a gene: 7.

As regards this clone: A junction end diverges from the germline sequence, so it may reflect a read error. The chain links TRBV27 to TRBJ2-6; D perhaps matches TRBD2 (6 bases). The germline V gene encodes CDR1 MNHEY and CDR2 SMNVEV (reference sequence). CDR3 length: 19 amino acids. CDR3 residues: CASSFGGSPYLTGANVLTF. In DNA form, the CDR3 reads TGTGCCAGCAGTTTCGGGGGAAGTCCTTATCTTACTGGAGCCAACGTCCTGACTTTC.